This entry describes one T cell receptor beta chain. The sample originates from a study of control samples from healthy donors and cancer patients. The protocol was immunoSEQ multiplex PCR, while the TCRdb copy is restricted to in-frame clones and leaves out a portion. Of 90,000 to 130,000 clones listed, about 80% were seen once; the top ten hold roughly 6.5%. The germline gives CDR1 LGHNA, CDR2 YSLEER. CDR3 length: 14 residues. V shed 1 base and J shed 6 bases, with 9 bases lying between them. This chain connects TRBV4-3 to TRBJ2-2; the D gene is possibly TRBD1 (6 bases). The material sequenced was blood. The receptor was derived from a man in his late teens or twenties in good health. The CDR3 region has the DNA TGCGCCAGCAGCCAAGGGGGGCGCCCCGGGGAGCTGTTTTTT. Translating it yields CASSQGGRPGELFF.